This entry lists 15 T cell receptor beta chains sequenced from one sample in a study of cytomegalovirus exposure and HLA in healthy donors. This PCR relied on a set of 60 Vbeta primers and 13 Jbeta primers. Sequenced by immunoSEQ multiplex PCR; TCRdb stores in-frame clones only, minus some. The table includes roughly 190,000 clones, approximately 84% detected once. Sequencing was performed on PBMCs. The source of these receptors is a woman in her forties or fifties in good health and CMV-seropositive.

Points on this clone: The junction departs from the called germline gene at one end, perhaps through a read error. The CDR3 loop reads CASRLASGFPGYTF. CDR3 nucleotide sequence: TGTGCCAGCAGGTTAGCGTCAGGGTTCCCTGGCTACACCTTC. The chain recombines TRBV7-2 with TRBJ1-2; the D gene is possibly TRBD1 (5 bases). Germline V CDR1 and CDR2: SGHTA, FQGNSA. This CDR3 comprises 14 residues.

The chain's CDR3 is CASSVARGGYDTIYF. The CDR3, as DNA: TGTGCCAGCAGCGTAGCCCGGGGGGGGTACGACACCATATATTTT. This chain links TRBV9 with TRBJ1-3, with D perhaps TRBD1 (5 bases). V lost 0 bases and J 8 bases, leaving 15 bases between the germline ends. This CDR3 is 15 amino acids long. Germline V gene lookup returns CDR1 SGDLS and CDR2 YYNGEE. Looking up the rest from reference TRBV9 and TRBJ1-3 gives the full variable domain: DSGVTQTPKHLITATGQRVTLRCSPRSGDLSVYWYQQSLDQGLQFLIQYYNGEERAKGNILERFSAQQFPDLHSELNLSSLELGDSALYFCASSVARGGYDTIYFGEGSWLTVV.

CDR3: CASSSQGVEKLFF. In DNA, the CDR3 is TGTGCCAGCAGTTCACAGGGGGTTGAAAAACTGTTTTTT. The genes are TRBV6-6 and TRBJ1-4; TRBD1 agrees at 8 bases. V was pared by 4 bases and J by 7 bases, with 2 bases of the junction left unmatched. The CDR3 sequence is 13 residues long. Per the germline V gene, CDR1 is MNHNY and CDR2 is SVGAGI (reference sequence).

The chain uses TRBV30 and TRBJ1-1, with a weak D call TRBD1 (5 bases). Trimming removed 3 bases at V and 0 bases at J, with 8 bases between. CDR1 and CDR2 (germline): GTSNPN, SVGIG (reference sequence). The CDR3 runs 13 residues. The CDR3 region is CAWRTALNTEAFF. In DNA, the CDR3 is TGTGCCTGGAGGACAGCTCTGAACACTGAAGCTTTCTTT.

This rearrangement joins TRBV6-1 to TRBJ2-2, with a possible D match to TRBD1 (5 bases). The CDR3 consists of 15 residues. Germline CDR1 reads MNHNS; CDR2 reads SASEGT. The V end was cut by 5 bases, the J end by 0 bases, with 10 bases between. The CDR3 nucleotides read TGTGCCAGCAGTTCAGGACAAACGAACACCGGGGAGCTGTTTTTT. Translating it yields CASSSGQTNTGELFF.

This chain connects TRBV18 to TRBJ1-4; 8 bases fit TRBD1. The CDR3 covers 16 residues. Germline trimming cut 1 base from V and 0 bases from J; bases unmatched to any gene: 1. Germline CDR1 and CDR2: KGHSH and LQKENI. CDR3 nucleotide sequence: TGTGCCAGCTCACCACTGGGACAGGCAACTAATGAAAAACTGTTTTTT. The encoded protein is CASSPLGQATNEKLFF.

This chain links TRBV7-9 with TRBJ1-2, with D possibly matching TRBD1 (6 bases). Trimming removed 4 bases from V and 6 bases from J, with 15 bases in between. Germline loops: CDR1 SEHNR, CDR2 FQNEAQ (reference sequence). This CDR3 region has 14 residues. This CDR3 is CASSWSGAEDGYTF. The CDR3 DNA follows: TGTGCCAGCAGCTGGTCAGGGGCCGAGGATGGCTACACCTTC. The entire variable domain, with the rest obtained from reference TRBV7-9 and TRBJ1-2, is as follows: DTGVSQNPRHKITKRGQNVTFRCDPISEHNRLYWYRQTLGQGPEFLTYFQNEAQLEKSRLLSDRFSAERPKGSFSTLEIQRTEQGDSAMYLCASSWSGAEDGYTFGSGTRLTVV.

J is TRBJ1-3 and V is TRBV11-2; 7 bases align to TRBD1. Per the germline V gene, CDR1 is SGHAT and CDR2 is FQNNGV. The CDR3 consists of 15 residues. V trimming: 0 bases; J trimming: 4 bases; junction bases outside the gene matches: 3. CDR3 DNA: TGTGCCAGCAGCTTAGAGACAGGGTTCGGAAACACCATATATTTT. Translated, it gives CASSLETGFGNTIYF.

The CDR3 bases are TGTGCCAGCAGTTATAGCAATCAGCCCCAGCATTTT. It codes for CASSYSNQPQHF. The V call is TRBV14, the J call TRBJ1-5; D not resolved. Germline V gives CDR1 SGHDN, CDR2 FVKESK. CDR3 length: 12 amino acids. Trimming cost V 6 bases and J 0 bases, with 3 bases left between them.

V is TRBV5-1 and J is TRBJ1-1; 7 bases align to TRBD1. The J segment lost 1 base and the V segment lost 4 bases, leaving 4 bases of the junction unmatched. This CDR3 has 14 residues. Germline CDR1 reads SGHRS; CDR2 reads YFSETQ. This CDR3 is CASSRDRPNTEAFF. The CDR3 nucleotides read TGCGCCAGCAGCCGGGACAGACCGAACACTGAAGCTTTCTTT.

The chain joins TRBV6-1 to TRBJ2-7; no clear D gene. Per germline, CDR1 MNHNS and CDR2 SASEGT. V lost 4 bases, J lost 0 bases, and 16 bases lay in between. This CDR3 has 16 amino acids. The DNA of the CDR3 is TGTGCCAGCAGTGTAACCTGGGCACAGAGCTCCTACGAGCAGTACTTC. Protein: CASSVTWAQSSYEQYF.

V usage is TRBV4-3 and J usage is TRBJ1-1, with TRBD1 matching over 7 bases. Germline assignment: CDR1 LGHNA and CDR2 YSLEER. The CDR3 loop spans 15 amino acids. V was pared by 0 bases and J by 5 bases, with 6 bases of the junction left unmatched. CDR3 in DNA: TGCGCCAGCAGCCAAGACATACAGGGGAGGACTGAAGCTTTCTTT. This gives the protein CASSQDIQGRTEAFF.

This clone occurred once. The rearrangement joins TRBV29-1 to TRBJ1-1; 7 nucleotides match TRBD1. Trimming removed 4 bases from V and 0 bases from J; junction bases left unmatched: 2. CDR1 and CDR2 from the germline V gene are SQVTM and ANQGSEA. The length of the CDR3 is 13 residues. The CDR3 protein is CSVAGTVNTEAFF. The CDR3 DNA sequence: TGCAGCGTTGCTGGGACAGTGAACACTGAAGCTTTCTTT.

The V call is TRBV5-1, the J call TRBJ1-2; 7 bases are shared with TRBD1. V lost 4 bases, J lost 4 bases, and 10 bases stayed unmatched. Germline V gives CDR1 SGHRS, CDR2 YFSETQ. The CDR3 is 15 amino acids. The CDR3 coding sequence is TGCGCCAGCAGCCAATTGCAGGGGGGAGGCTATGGCTACACCTTC. It translates to CASSQLQGGGYGYTF.

With respect to this clone: Its ends do not fully match the called genes, so a read error is possible. The chain employs TRBV6-4 and TRBJ1-3, with a tentative D call TRBD1 (5 bases). CDR1 MRHNA and CDR2 SNTAGT come from the germline V gene. The CDR3 consists of 10 residues. CDR3 DNA sequence: TGTGCCAGCAGTGACAAGGGGTCCCGTTTT. It is translated as CASSDKGSRF.